One and the same sample provided the 25 T cell receptor beta chains below, sequenced in a study of cytomegalovirus exposure and HLA in healthy donors. PCR used 60 Vbeta primers and 13 Jbeta primers. Generated by immunoSEQ multiplex PCR, the TCRdb table keeps only in-frame clones and is missing some. Of more than 95,000 clones listed, roughly 15% were seen once; the top ten hold roughly 0.79%. The specimen was PBMCs. The receptors come from a female donor in good health and CMV-seronegative.

V is TRBV6-5 and J is TRBJ1-2; 8 bases align to TRBD1. There are 13 residues in the CDR3. Germline values: CDR1 MNHEY, CDR2 SVGAGI. The V segment lost 6 bases and the J segment 4 bases; nucleotides outside the gene matches: 4. The CDR3 protein is CASRGQGPYGYTF. The CDR3 nucleotides read TGTGCCAGCAGAGGACAGGGACCCTATGGCTACACCTTC.

This clone was detected a few times. This chain connects TRBV7-9 to TRBJ2-1; weak D call: TRBD2 (6 bases). The CDR3 sequence is 15 residues long. Germline CDR1 SEHNR, CDR2 FQNEAQ (reference sequence). Trimming pared 4 bases from V and 5 bases from J, leaving 15 bases between. CDR3 nucleotide sequence: TGTGCCAGCAGCTCACCGGGGACTGGCCACAATGAGCAGTTCTTC. Protein sequence: CASSSPGTGHNEQFF.

The sample holds a few counts of this clone. The chain links TRBV9 to TRBJ2-2, with TRBD2 identical over 9 bases. V dropped 3 bases and J dropped 0; count of bases not matched to a gene: 6. This CDR3 is 17 amino acids long. CDR1 SGDLS and CDR2 YYNGEE come from the germline V gene. CDR3: CASSAQGGGANTGELFF. The CDR3 DNA reads TGTGCCAGCAGCGCGCAGGGCGGGGGGGCGAACACCGGGGAGCTGTTTTTT.

This clone came up a few times. The chain carries TRBV4-3 and TRBJ2-2, with D possibly matching TRBD1 (6 bases). The V gene lost 1 base and the J gene lost 1 base, with 16 bases spanning the gap. Germline V gives CDR1 LGHNA, CDR2 YSLEER. This CDR3 spans 18 amino acids. The CDR3 loop reads CASSQGRQASLNTGELFF. The CDR3 DNA sequence: TGCGCCAGCAGCCAAGGGCGACAGGCTAGCTTGAACACCGGGGAGCTGTTTTTT.

The chain employs TRBV7-9 and TRBJ2-2; 7 positions agree with TRBD1. V shed 5 bases and J 0 bases; nucleotides not matched to a gene: 9. This CDR3 spans 17 amino acids. Germline-derived CDR1 and CDR2 are SEHNR and FQNEAQ (reference sequence). The CDR3 protein is CASSQPRTGPNTGELFF. The CDR3 coding sequence is TGTGCCAGCAGCCAGCCCAGGACAGGACCGAACACCGGGGAGCTGTTTTTT. The variable domain in full, completed from reference TRBV7-9 and TRBJ2-2, reads DTGVSQNPRHKITKRGQNVTFRCDPISEHNRLYWYRQTLGQGPEFLTYFQNEAQLEKSRLLSDRFSAERPKGSFSTLEIQRTEQGDSAMYLCASSQPRTGPNTGELFFGEGSRLTVL.

The table lists this clone with a few counts. The V call is TRBV29-1, the J call TRBJ2-2; D is possibly TRBD2 (5 bases). This CDR3 is built from 14 residues. With 1 base removed from V and 4 bases from J, the gap between germline ends came to 10 bases. CDR1 is SQVTM, CDR2 ANQGSEA, per germline. The CDR3 sequence is CSVEGHTSTGELFF. For the CDR3, the DNA is TGCAGCGTTGAAGGCCATACTAGCACCGGGGAGCTGTTTTTT.

This clone came up a few times. CDR3: CSVEDNSGGANEQFF. The CDR3 region has the DNA TGCAGCGTTGAAGATAACAGCGGGGGGGCCAATGAGCAGTTCTTC. The rearrangement links TRBV29-1 to TRBJ2-1; TRBD2 aligns across 10 bases. Germline V gene sequence: CDR1 SQVTM, CDR2 ANQGSEA. This CDR3 is 15 amino acids long. Unmatched junction bases numbered 5, after V lost 0 bases and J lost 6 bases.

A few counts support this clone. The V gene is TRBV29-1, the J gene TRBJ2-1; 12 bases are shared with TRBD1. CDR1 and CDR2 from the germline V gene are SQVTM and ANQGSEA. This CDR3 is built from 13 residues. Losses at the gene ends were 7 bases for V and 7 bases for J; bases not matched to a gene: 5. The CDR3 protein is CSARDRGQNEQFF. CDR3 DNA: TGCAGCGCGCGGGACAGGGGGCAAAATGAGCAGTTCTTC.

The chain employs TRBV7-9 and TRBJ2-7; the match to TRBD2 covers 10 bases. Germline CDR1 and CDR2: SEHNR and FQNEAQ (reference sequence). Trimming cost V 4 bases and J 3 bases; bases outside gene matches: 12. This CDR3 has 17 residues. The CDR3, as DNA: TGTGCCAGCAGCTCAGCTAGCGGGAGCCCTGGGGTCTACGAGCAGTACTTC. Its translation: CASSSASGSPGVYEQYF.

The rearrangement links TRBV5-8 to TRBJ2-5, with a weak D call TRBD1 (6 bases). This CDR3 spans 14 amino acids. Germline-derived CDR1 and CDR2 are SGHTS and YDEGEE. V lost 0 bases to trimming and J lost 4 bases, with 10 bases between them. The CDR3 is CASSLGTRGETQYF. In DNA, the CDR3 is TGTGCCAGCAGCTTGGGAACCAGGGGAGAGACCCAGTACTTC. The full variable domain, completed using reference TRBV5-8 and TRBJ2-5, is EAGVTQSPTHLIKTRGQQATLRCSPISGHTSVYWYQQALGLGLQFLLWYDEGEERNRGNFPPRFSGRQFPNYSSELNVNALELEDSALYLCASSLGTRGETQYFGPGTRLLVL.

This clone was counted only a few times. CDR3 sequence: CASSEWLAGGPFTGELFF. CDR3 nucleotide sequence: TGTGCCAGCAGTGAATGGCTAGCGGGGGGGCCATTCACCGGGGAGCTGTTTTTT. The chain joins TRBV2 to TRBJ2-2, with 12 bases aligning to TRBD2. V lost 2 bases to trimming and J lost 4 bases; unmatched junction nucleotides: 8. Germline-derived CDR1 and CDR2 are SNHLY and FYNNEI. The CDR3 is 18 amino acids.

This clone was picked up a small number of times. The V and J genes are TRBV7-2 and TRBJ2-2, with D possibly matching TRBD2 (5 bases). From germline, CDR1 is SGHTA and CDR2 FQGNSA. The V end was cut by 2 bases, the J end by 4 bases, with 8 bases between. The CDR3 is 14 residues long. CDR3 loop: CASSLNGGTGELFF. The CDR3 nucleotides read TGTGCCAGCAGCTTAAACGGAGGCACCGGGGAGCTGTTTTTT.

This clone was detected a few times. V gene TRBV10-3 combines with J gene TRBJ1-5, with D maybe TRBD1 (5 bases). The CDR3 runs 14 residues. Germline V CDR1 and CDR2: ENHRY, SYGVKD. Trimming took off 3 bases at V and 3 bases at J, with 9 bases between the two ends. CDR3 loop: CAISEGTTNQPQHF. CDR3 coding DNA: TGTGCCATCAGTGAAGGGACTACCAATCAGCCCCAGCATTTT.

The chain couples TRBV2 to TRBJ2-5; 10 nucleotides align to TRBD2. The CDR3 runs 15 residues. Losses at the gene ends were 7 bases for V and 0 bases for J; bases not matched to a gene: 5. In germline, CDR1 is SNHLY, CDR2 FYNNEI. In nucleotides, the CDR3 is TGTGCCAGCACCAAGGGACTAGCGTACCAAGAGACCCAGTACTTC. Translation: CASTKGLAYQETQYF. Using reference TRBV2 and TRBJ2-5 for the parts outside the CDR3, the full variable domain is EPEVTQTPSHQVTQMGQEVILRCVPISNHLYFYWYRQILGQKVEFLVSFYNNEISEKSEIFDDQFSVERPDGSNFTLKIRSTKLEDSAMYFCASTKGLAYQETQYFGPGTRLLVL.

This clone was picked up a small number of times. This chain joins TRBV11-3 and TRBJ2-2; maybe TRBD2 (5 bases). The V end lost 4 bases, the J end lost 4 bases, and 16 bases lay between the germline ends. From germline, CDR1 is SGHNT and CDR2 YENEEA. This CDR3 is built from 16 residues. Written as DNA, the CDR3 is TGTGCCAGCAGCTCTGGAGGCAGCACGGGCACCGGGGAGCTGTTTTTT. The encoded protein is CASSSGGSTGTGELFF. Supplemented by reference TRBV11-3 and TRBJ2-2, the full variable domain reads EAGVVQSPRYKIIEKKQPVAFWCNPISGHNTLYWYLQNLGQGPELLIRYENEEAVDDSQLPKDRFSAERLKGVDSTLKIQPAELGDSAVYLCASSSGGSTGTGELFFGEGSRLTVL.

This clone came up a few times. The chain is built from TRBV5-1 and TRBJ2-6, with D perhaps TRBD2 (6 bases). Trimming shortened V by 3 bases and J by 0 bases, and 7 bases separated the two germline ends. From germline, CDR1 is SGHRS and CDR2 YFSETQ. The CDR3 length is 15 residues. The CDR3 nucleotides are TGCGCCAGCAGCTCCGGGAGCTCTGGGGCCAACGTCCTGACTTTC. The encoded protein is CASSSGSSGANVLTF.

The chain carries TRBV7-9 and TRBJ1-1; unclear D gene. The CDR3 sequence is 15 residues long. Trimming cost V 3 bases and J 6 bases, with 17 bases left between them. Germline CDR1 and CDR2: SEHNR and FQNEAQ (reference sequence). The CDR3 is CASSFRRDGFAEAFF. CDR3 in DNA: TGTGCCAGCAGCTTCCGTCGGGATGGGTTCGCTGAAGCTTTCTTT.

The chain recombines TRBV30 with TRBJ2-7, with 12 bases matching TRBD2. This CDR3 contains 14 residues. In germline, CDR1 is GTSNPN, CDR2 SVGIG (reference sequence). The J segment lost 5 bases and the V segment lost 2 bases, leaving 4 bases of the junction unmatched. CDR3 sequence reads: CAWSSGLAGNEQYF. The CDR3 nucleotides are TGTGCCTGGAGTTCAGGACTAGCGGGGAACGAGCAGTACTTC.

J is TRBJ1-2 and V is TRBV4-1; D remains unclear. V was trimmed by 1 base and J by 3 bases, leaving 9 bases between them. CDR3 size: 14 residues. The germline gives CDR1 MGHRA, CDR2 YSYEKL. CDR3 nucleotide sequence: TGCGCCAGCAGCCAAGTCGACACATACTATGGCTACACCTTC. This sequence encodes CASSQVDTYYGYTF.

In its sample, this clone was seen a few times. The gene calls are TRBV30 and TRBJ1-1; TRBD1 might be the D (6 bases). The CDR3 contains 13 residues. Trimming left V 1 base short and J 3 bases short, with 9 bases between. Germline CDR1 reads GTSNPN; CDR2 reads SVGIG (reference sequence). The CDR3 nucleotides are TGTGCCTGGAGTGGTACAGGGTACACTGAAGCTTTCTTT. It yields the protein CAWSGTGYTEAFF.

This clone was observed a few times. The J gene is TRBJ1-1, the V gene TRBV7-6; perhaps TRBD1 as D (5 bases). The CDR3 has 15 amino acids. V was cut by 5 bases and J by 4 bases, with 17 bases left in between. Germline CDR1 and CDR2: SGHVS and FNYEAQ. The CDR3 nucleotides read TGTGCCAGCAGCCCCCGGGCGGTTGGGGCCACTGAAGCTTTCTTT. Protein sequence: CASSPRAVGATEAFF.

This clone was picked up a small number of times. The chain joins TRBV2 to TRBJ2-5, with a possible D match to TRBD2 (6 bases). This CDR3 has 12 residues. V lost 2 bases to trimming and J lost 7 bases, with 8 bases between them. Per germline, CDR1 SNHLY and CDR2 FYNNEI. CDR3 in DNA: TGTGCCAGCAGTGAAAACGGGGGGACCCAGTACTTC. Residues: CASSENGGTQYF.

As concerns this clone: Mismatch with germline at one junction end may stem from a read error. The chain recombines TRBV7-2 with TRBJ2-7; weak D call: TRBD2 (7 bases). The CDR3 has 15 amino acids. Germline CDR1 SGHTA, CDR2 FQGNSA. The DNA of the CDR3 is TGTGCTAGCAGCTTAGGGGGGGACGAGCGCTACGAGCAGTACTTC. As protein: CASSLGGDERYEQYF.

This clone was counted between two and nine times. The rearrangement links TRBV4-1 to TRBJ1-1; D is ambiguous. Germline CDR1 is MGHRA and CDR2 is YSYEKL. This CDR3 is 14 amino acids long. V lost 1 base, J lost 3 bases, and 9 bases lay in between. CDR3 region: CASSQGSADTEAFF. In nucleotides, the CDR3 is TGCGCCAGCAGCCAAGGGAGTGCGGACACTGAAGCTTTCTTT.

This clone was seen only once. V and J are TRBV19 and TRBJ1-5, with a possible D match to TRBD1 (6 bases). V was pared by 6 bases and J by 2 bases, with 11 bases between. The V gene's germline CDR1 is LNHDA and CDR2 SQIVND (reference sequence). The CDR3 runs 14 residues. CDR3 nucleotides: TGTGCCAGTAGCACCGAGGGGGGCAATCAGCCCCAGCATTTT. This codes for CASSTEGGNQPQHF.